This passage covers 5 T cell receptor beta chains from one sample sequenced in a study of radiation and T cells in renal cell carcinoma. Measured with immunoSEQ multiplex PCR; TCRdb has only the in-frame clones, and not every one. The sample has around 140,000 clones, around 78% seen once. As to time point: baseline pretreatment blood. The sample's treatment: 15 Gy SBRT to primary tumor, nephrectomy 4 weeks later. The material was blood, obtained from a patient whose treatment included radiotherapy and nephrectomy. Receptor source: a woman aged 50 to 65 with renal cell carcinoma.

The chain has TRBV5-1 and TRBJ2-1, with 7 bases matching TRBD2. Germline CDR1 SGHRS, CDR2 YFSETQ. The CDR3 consists of 14 residues. Trimming cost V 6 bases and J 6 bases; bases outside gene matches: 9. This CDR3 is CASIDLTGGNEQFF. CDR3 DNA: TGCGCCAGCATCGATTTAACGGGAGGCAATGAGCAGTTCTTC.

This clone appeared a few times. The chain carries TRBV2 and TRBJ1-1; D not resolved. Trimming pared 3 bases from V and 2 bases from J, leaving 7 bases between. CDR1 is SNHLY and CDR2 is FYNNEI in the germline V gene. The CDR3 is made up of 13 amino acids. The CDR3 is CASSDGSNTEAFF. CDR3 DNA: TGTGCCAGCAGTGATGGGTCCAACACTGAAGCTTTCTTT.

The chain uses TRBV6-5 and TRBJ1-1; no firm D call. The CDR3 loop spans 14 amino acids. Looked up from germline, CDR1 is MNHEY and CDR2 is SVGAGI. The germline V and J ends were trimmed by 0 bases and 4 bases, with 9 bases remaining between them. The CDR3 sequence is CASSYSSTPTEAFF. The CDR3 DNA reads TGTGCCAGCAGTTACTCGAGTACTCCCACTGAAGCTTTCTTT.

The J gene is TRBJ2-5, the V gene TRBV5-4; a weak D match, TRBD2 (7 bases). V was clipped by 4 bases and J by 5 bases, with 15 bases between them. CDR1 is SGHNT, CDR2 YYREEE, per germline (reference sequence). The CDR3 sequence is 14 residues long. The CDR3 sequence: CASSVGGALETQYF. Written as DNA, the CDR3 is TGTGCCAGCAGCGTGGGGGGGGCCTTGGAGACCCAGTACTTC.

J is TRBJ2-7 and V is TRBV7-9; a weak D match, TRBD2 (6 bases). Trimming pared 6 bases from V and 4 bases from J, leaving 31 bases between. The CDR3 consists of 19 residues. CDR1 and CDR2 from the germline V gene are SEHNR and FQNEAQ (reference sequence). CDR3 bases: TGTGCCAGCAGGCCGTCGGGGACTGTGGGAGTCTCAAGCAAGTACGAGCAGTACTTC. Residues: CASRPSGTVGVSSKYEQYF. Full variable domain (outside the CDR3, taken from reference TRBV7-9 and TRBJ2-7): DTGVSQNPRHKITKRGQNVTFRCDPISEHNRLYWYRQTLGQGPEFLTYFQNEAQLEKSRLLSDRFSAERPKGSFSTLEIQRTEQGDSAMYLCASRPSGTVGVSSKYEQYFGPGTRLTVT.